A single sample gave rise to the 22 T cell receptor beta chains below, sequenced in a study of blood T cell repertoires in COVID-19. Repertoires were generated with immunoSEQ multiplex PCR, while TCRdb's copy carries only in-frame clones and drops some. This repertoire shows some 270,000 clones, around nine tenths found once; its top ten account for 1.7%. Input material: PBMCs or T cells enriched from blood (not recorded which). The receptors shown here come from a woman aged 40 to 50 who had recovered from COVID-19.

This rearrangement joins TRBV6-5 to TRBJ1-1; D gene unclear. The germline gives CDR1 MNHEY, CDR2 SVGAGI. The V end was cut by 7 bases, the J end by 6 bases, with 15 bases between. This CDR3 has 13 amino acids. The CDR3 sequence: CASTRLLWAEAFF. DNA of the CDR3: TGTGCCAGCACTAGACTCCTTTGGGCTGAAGCTTTCTTT.

V gene TRBV5-1 combines with J gene TRBJ2-5; no clear D. The V gene's germline CDR1 is SGHRS and CDR2 YFSETQ. CDR3 length equals 12 residues. V lost 0 bases to trimming and J lost 5 bases, with 5 bases between them. Written as DNA, the CDR3 is TGCGCCAGCAGCTTGGTCGGGGAGACCCAGTACTTC. This codes for CASSLVGETQYF.

This clone was counted a single time. The chain is built from TRBV6-2 or TRBV6-3 and TRBJ2-5; 9 bases are a match to TRBD2. Trimming took 0 bases from V and 2 from J; bases not matched to a gene: 7. This CDR3 is built from 17 residues. CDR1 is MNHEY, CDR2 SVGEGT, per germline. CDR3 DNA sequence: TGTGCCAGCAGTTACTCGATTGGCGGGGGGGGACAAGAGACCCAGTACTTC. Protein sequence: CASSYSIGGGGQETQYF.

V and J are TRBV6-1 and TRBJ1-6; D perhaps matches TRBD1 (5 bases). V shed 4 bases and J shed 10 bases, with 14 bases lying between them. Germline V gene lookup returns CDR1 MNHNS and CDR2 SASEGT. This CDR3 spans 14 amino acids. Here the CDR3 DNA reads TGTGCCAGCAGTGGTGTAAGGGGAAAGTCACCCCTCCACTTT. Protein sequence: CASSGVRGKSPLHF.

This clone has a single count. V is TRBV15 and J is TRBJ2-7; D is perhaps TRBD1 (6 bases). CDR3 length: 13 residues. The germline V and J ends were trimmed by 2 bases and 4 bases, with 9 bases remaining between them. Per the germline V gene, CDR1 is LNHNV and CDR2 is YYDKDF (reference sequence). The CDR3 bases are TGTGCCACCAGCAGAAACAGGGATTACGAGCAGTACTTC. It codes for CATSRNRDYEQYF.

The J gene is TRBJ1-2, the V gene TRBV12-3 or TRBV12-4, with D uncertain. V lost 8 bases to trimming and J lost 0 bases, with 7 bases between them. The length of the CDR3 is 12 residues. The DNA of the CDR3 is TGTGCCAGCGTCAGGTCTAACTATGGCTACACCTTC. Its translation is CASVRSNYGYTF.

The chain employs TRBV27 and TRBJ1-2; TRBD1 aligns across 7 bases. Germline assignment: CDR1 MNHEY and CDR2 SMNVEV (reference sequence). The ends lost 6 bases at V and 7 bases at J; junction bases unmatched: 5. CDR3 length: 12 amino acids. CDR3 region: CASRNRGGGYTF. CDR3 sequence (DNA): TGTGCCAGCAGAAACAGGGGCGGTGGCTACACCTTC.

Only one count was recorded for this clone. The chain employs TRBV18 and TRBJ2-4; 7 nucleotides match TRBD2. The CDR3 is 20 amino acids. CDR1 and CDR2 (germline): KGHSH, LQKENI. V lost 4 bases to trimming and J lost 0 bases; unmatched junction nucleotides: 18. The CDR3 bases are TGTGCCAGCTCACGGGGGGTAGGGACTACCAAACTTCTAGCCAAAAACATTCAGTACTTC. Translated: CASSRGVGTTKLLAKNIQYF.

The chain joins TRBV5-4 to TRBJ2-2; TRBD1 matches at 7 bases. This CDR3 has 17 amino acids. V lost 2 bases, J lost 0 bases, and 7 bases stayed unmatched. In germline, CDR1 is SGHNT, CDR2 YYREEE (reference sequence). The CDR3 sequence is CASSLRDRAANTGELFF. CDR3 bases: TGTGCCAGCAGCTTACGAGACAGGGCAGCGAACACCGGGGAGCTGTTTTTT. The whole variable domain, remainder taken from reference TRBV5-4 and TRBJ2-2, is ETGVTQSPTHLIKTRGQQVTLRCSSQSGHNTVSWYQQALGQGPQFIFQYYREEENGRGNFPPRFSGLQFPNYSSELNVNALELDDSALYLCASSLRDRAANTGELFFGEGSRLTVL.

The J gene is TRBJ1-2, the V gene TRBV5-1, with 8 bases fitting TRBD1. Looked up from germline, CDR1 is SGHRS and CDR2 is YFSETQ. This CDR3 is built from 16 residues. V lost 0 bases to trimming and J lost 3 bases; unmatched junction nucleotides: 7. The CDR3 protein is CASSLGRQGTDYGYTF. In nucleotides, the CDR3 is TGCGCCAGCAGCTTGGGGCGACAGGGGACAGACTATGGCTACACCTTC.

Only a few counts were recorded for this clone. The chain recombines TRBV18 with TRBJ2-2, with a weak D call TRBD1 (5 bases). Germline V gene data show CDR1 as KGHSH and CDR2 as LQKENI. The CDR3 covers 14 residues. Trimming shortened V by 5 bases and J by 1 base, and 8 bases separated the two germline ends. Written as DNA, the CDR3 is TGTGCCAGCTCAAAACAGGAGAACACCGGGGAGCTGTTTTTT. It encodes CASSKQENTGELFF.

The chain employs TRBV4-1 and TRBJ1-1; no clear D. This CDR3 contains 14 residues. V lost 6 bases, J lost 0 bases, and 11 bases lay in between. The germline V gene encodes CDR1 MGHRA and CDR2 YSYEKL. CDR3 sequence (DNA): TGCGCCAGCAGATATCCCGGGGTGAACACTGAAGCTTTCTTT. This sequence encodes CASRYPGVNTEAFF.

This chain connects TRBV11-2 to TRBJ1-6; the match to TRBD1 covers 7 bases. Per the germline V gene, CDR1 is SGHAT and CDR2 is FQNNGV. Unmatched junction bases numbered 8, after V lost 5 bases and J lost 7 bases. The CDR3 totals 15 residues. This CDR3 reads CASSQTTGQNSPLHF. The CDR3 DNA follows: TGTGCCAGCAGCCAAACTACGGGACAGAATTCACCCCTCCACTTT. Filled out from reference TRBV11-2 and TRBJ1-6, the complete variable domain reads EAGVAQSPRYKIIEKRQSVAFWCNPISGHATLYWYQQILGQGPKLLIQFQNNGVVDDSQLPKDRFSAERLKGVDSTLKIQPAKLEDSAVYLCASSQTTGQNSPLHFGNGTRLTVT.

CDR3 sequence: CASSARPPGQGANTIYF. The CDR3 bases are TGTGCCAGCAGCGCCCGGCCTCCGGGACAGGGGGCAAACACCATATATTTT. The rearrangement links TRBV9 to TRBJ1-3, with 12 bases that match TRBD1. CDR1 and CDR2 (germline): SGDLS, YYNGEE. The CDR3 is 17 residues long. J gave up 6 bases and V 3 bases, and 10 bases lay outside the gene matches.

This chain connects TRBV2 to TRBJ2-2; no definite D call. The CDR3 spans 14 residues. Per the germline V gene, CDR1 is SNHLY and CDR2 is FYNNEI. Trimming stripped 1 base from V and 1 base from J, with 4 bases between. CDR3 in amino acids: CASSEGENTGELFF. DNA of the CDR3: TGTGCCAGCAGTGAAGGCGAGAACACCGGGGAGCTGTTTTTT.

The chain carries TRBV5-4 and TRBJ2-3; D perhaps matches TRBD1 (5 bases). From germline, CDR1 is SGHNT and CDR2 YYREEE (reference sequence). V was clipped by 0 bases and J by 2 bases, with 16 bases between them. This CDR3 contains 17 residues. Written as DNA, the CDR3 is TGTGCCAGCAGCTTGGGGGGTACCCAGGGCGTCACAGATACGCAGTATTTT. Protein product: CASSLGGTQGVTDTQYF. Looking up the rest from reference TRBV5-4 and TRBJ2-3 gives the full variable domain: ETGVTQSPTHLIKTRGQQVTLRCSSQSGHNTVSWYQQALGQGPQFIFQYYREEENGRGNFPPRFSGLQFPNYSSELNVNALELDDSALYLCASSLGGTQGVTDTQYFGPGTRLTVL.

This chain uses TRBV6-1 with TRBJ2-7; D possibly corresponds to TRBD1 (7 bases). The CDR3 has 14 residues. The germline V gene encodes CDR1 MNHNS and CDR2 SASEGT. V lost 3 bases and J 3 bases, leaving 12 bases between the germline ends. CDR3 in DNA: TGTGCCAGCAGTGAGACAGGGAGGATCTACGAGCAGTACTTC. It encodes CASSETGRIYEQYF.

The chain links TRBV6-4 to TRBJ2-3; D gene unclear. Germline V CDR1 and CDR2: MRHNA, SNTAGT. The CDR3 has 15 residues. V lost 3 bases, J lost 1 base, and 11 bases lay in between. CDR3 DNA sequence: TGTGCCAGCAGTGAAGCATTGTCCGGCACAGATACGCAGTATTTT. Its translation: CASSEALSGTDTQYF.

J is TRBJ1-2 and V is TRBV11-2, with 7 bases fitting TRBD1. Trimming took 3 bases from V and 8 from J; bases not matched to a gene: 12. This CDR3 is 15 amino acids long. Per the germline V gene, CDR1 is SGHAT and CDR2 is FQNNGV. In DNA form, the CDR3 reads TGTGCCAGCAGCTTTACGACAGGGACACCGGTGGGCTACACCTTC. Its protein is CASSFTTGTPVGYTF. Filled out from reference TRBV11-2 and TRBJ1-2, the complete variable domain reads EAGVAQSPRYKIIEKRQSVAFWCNPISGHATLYWYQQILGQGPKLLIQFQNNGVVDDSQLPKDRFSAERLKGVDSTLKIQPAKLEDSAVYLCASSFTTGTPVGYTFGSGTRLTVV.

The V call is TRBV7-2, the J call TRBJ2-1; D possibly corresponds to TRBD2 (6 bases). V was pared by 4 bases and J by 4 bases, with 8 bases between. The CDR3 spans 13 residues. Germline V lookup: CDR1 SGHTA, CDR2 FQGNSA. The CDR3 loop is CASSSGLYNEQFF. The CDR3 DNA is TGTGCCAGCAGCTCGGGACTTTACAATGAGCAGTTCTTC. Variable domain in full (rest from reference TRBV7-2 and TRBJ2-1): GAGVSQSPSNKVTEKGKDVELRCDPISGHTALYWYRQSLGQGLEFLIYFQGNSAPDKSGLPSDRFSAERTGGSVSTLTIQRTQQEDSAVYLCASSSGLYNEQFFGPGTRLTVL.

The chain joins TRBV6-6 to TRBJ2-7; no definite D call. The V end was cut by 0 bases, the J end by 2 bases, with 8 bases between. Germline V gene data show CDR1 as MNHNY and CDR2 as SVGAGI (reference sequence). The CDR3 totals 14 residues. As DNA, the CDR3 is TGTGCCAGCAGTTACTCGGCAGGCACCTACGAGCAGTACTTC. Residues: CASSYSAGTYEQYF.

The chain carries TRBV6-5 and TRBJ1-1; D ambiguous. V gave up 6 bases and J gave up 11 bases, with 19 bases separating them. In germline, CDR1 is MNHEY, CDR2 SVGAGI. CDR3 length: 13 amino acids. CDR3 protein: CASSPSWRREAFF. CDR3 coding DNA: TGTGCCAGCAGCCCCTCTTGGCGGCGGGAGGCTTTCTTT.